This T cell receptor beta chain emerged from a study of beta chain features in type 1 diabetes. Expressed TCRB transcripts were sequenced because the isolated RNA had all been reverse transcribed beforehand. Profiled with immunoSEQ multiplex PCR; TCRdb holds only in-frame clones, not every one. The sample carries some 360,000 clones, roughly 21% recorded once. V was shortened by 2 bases and J by 0 bases, with 3 bases between the two germline ends. The CDR3 loop spans 13 amino acids. Germline CDR1 and CDR2: SGDLS and YYNGEE. The J gene is TRBJ1-3, the V gene TRBV9; D gene unclear. Material: naive CD4+ T cells from blood. The TCR originated in a woman under 30 in good health. CDR3 loop: CASSVNSGNTIYF. CDR3 DNA: TGTGCCAGCAGCGTCAACTCTGGAAACACCATATATTTT.